The clone carrying this TCR beta chain was detected only a few times. Antigen specificity is unknown. The data originate from a study of blood T cells in healthy people across ages. Germline-derived CDR1 and CDR2 are DFQATT and SNEGSKA (reference sequence). With V trimmed by 5 bases and J by 1 base, 3 bases remained unmatched. The CDR3 is 14 residues long. A second PCR of roughly 7 to 11 cycles used a sample-barcoded 5' primer and a J-beta primer mix. TCRdb reprocessed the 5' RACE reads via MiXCR and lists one record per CDR3 protein. The sample consists of 800,000 to 950,000 distinct CDR3 sequences, roughly 43% of them appearing once. General study findings and limits: With naive T cell percentage, TCR beta diversity showed a strong correlation. Unknown donor CMV status possibly confounded expanded clonotype changes.

This TCR was sampled from a man aged 30 to 39 in good health. Input material: blood. The genes are TRBV20-1 and TRBJ2-3; 10 nucleotides agree with TRBD2. CDR3 DNA: TGCAGTGCTCGGACTAGCGGACGCACAGATACGCAGTATTTT. Residues: CSARTSGRTDTQYF.